The 19 T cell receptor beta chains below come from one sample, sequenced in a study of cytomegalovirus exposure and HLA in healthy donors. Profiled with immunoSEQ multiplex PCR; TCRdb holds only in-frame clones, not every one. The repertoire holds about 130,000 clones, with around 96% as singletons. The sample was PBMCs. Receptors originate from a man between 18 and 35 years old in good health and CMV-seronegative.

J is TRBJ2-3 and V is TRBV27; D might be TRBD2 (5 bases). The CDR3 contains 13 residues. Germline V lookup: CDR1 MNHEY, CDR2 SMNVEV (reference sequence). Trimming stripped 5 bases from V and 3 bases from J, with 9 bases between. This CDR3 reads CASSRGSTDTQYF. The DNA for the CDR3 is TGTGCCAGCAGTCGGGGAAGTACAGATACGCAGTATTTT.

V gene TRBV11-2 combines with J gene TRBJ2-1; 13 bases agree with TRBD2. V gave up 0 bases and J gave up 6 bases; unmatched junction bases: 5. The germline V gene encodes CDR1 SGHAT and CDR2 FQNNGV. The CDR3 is 17 amino acids. In DNA form, the CDR3 reads TGTGCCAGCAGCTTAGAACTAGCGGGAGGGCCAGGCAATGAGCAGTTCTTC. It yields the protein CASSLELAGGPGNEQFF.

This chain connects TRBV6-5 to TRBJ2-3; 8 positions match TRBD1. The CDR3 runs to 15 residues. Germline CDR1 is MNHEY and CDR2 is SVGAGI. V gave up 5 bases and J gave up 4 bases; unmatched junction bases: 8. The CDR3 loop reads CASSKTGGRADTQYF. CDR3 bases: TGTGCCAGCAGTAAAACAGGGGGTCGGGCAGATACGCAGTATTTT.

This rearrangement joins TRBV6-5 to TRBJ2-5, with TRBD1 matching 8 bases. Germline CDR1 reads MNHEY; CDR2 reads SVGAGI. Germline trimming cut 10 bases from V and 4 bases from J; bases unmatched to any gene: 11. This CDR3 is built from 14 residues. The CDR3 sequence is CATQAGGAGETQYF. The DNA for the CDR3 is TGTGCCACCCAGGCAGGGGGCGCGGGAGAGACCCAGTACTTC.

The chain's CDR3 is CASSLVDYSNQPQHF. The CDR3 DNA sequence: TGTGCCAGCAGCTTAGTCGACTATAGCAATCAGCCCCAGCATTTT. V gene TRBV7-8 combines with J gene TRBJ1-5, with D unclear. From germline, CDR1 is SGHVS and CDR2 FQNEAQ. There are 15 residues in the CDR3. The V gene lost 1 base and the J gene lost 0 bases, with 7 bases spanning the gap.

V is TRBV27 and J is TRBJ1-5; 9 positions match TRBD1. Germline-derived CDR1 and CDR2 are MNHEY and SMNVEV (reference sequence). CDR3 length equals 16 residues. V lost 3 bases, J lost 4 bases, and 7 bases stayed unmatched. For the CDR3, the DNA is TGTGCCAGCAGTTTCCGGGACAGGGAATGGAATCAGCCCCAGCATTTT. Translating it yields CASSFRDREWNQPQHF.

The chain employs TRBV9 and TRBJ2-3; tentatively, D is TRBD1 (5 bases). Trimming removed 1 base from V and 1 base from J, with 10 bases in between. CDR1 is SGDLS, CDR2 YYNGEE, per germline. The CDR3 covers 15 residues. The CDR3 loop reads CASSVQGARTDTQYF. The DNA of the CDR3 is TGTGCCAGCAGCGTACAAGGGGCCCGCACAGATACGCAGTATTTT.

The rearrangement links TRBV27 to TRBJ1-4; the D is unclear. Trimming left V 1 base short and J 0 bases short, with 6 bases between. This CDR3 region has 15 residues. Germline V gene data show CDR1 as MNHEY and CDR2 as SMNVEV (reference sequence). The CDR3 bases are TGTGCCAGCAGTTTATACCGGGCAACTAATGAAAAACTGTTTTTT. Encoded protein: CASSLYRATNEKLFF.

The CDR3 sequence: CASRLDRDINGYTF. As DNA, the CDR3 is TGTGCCAGCAGACTAGACAGGGACATCAATGGCTACACCTTC. The chain uses TRBV6-5 and TRBJ1-2, with 7 positions matching TRBD1. The CDR3 is 14 residues long. The germline V gene has CDR1 MNHEY and CDR2 SVGAGI. V was clipped by 6 bases and J by 6 bases; unmatched bases: 10.

The chain combines TRBV13 with TRBJ2-1; 10 bases fit TRBD2. Germline CDR1 and CDR2: PRHDT and FYEKMQ (reference sequence). V lost 1 base to trimming and J lost 9 bases; unmatched junction nucleotides: 3. The CDR3 is 14 amino acids. DNA of the CDR3: TGTGCCAGCAGCTTAGAGCTAGCGGGAGTTGAGCAGTTCTTC. Translated, it gives CASSLELAGVEQFF.

The CDR3 sequence is CASSPRTEETQYF. The CDR3 bases are TGTGCCAGCAGCCCCAGGACAGAAGAGACCCAGTACTTC. The genes are TRBV5-4 and TRBJ2-5; D is perhaps TRBD1 (6 bases). The CDR3 length is 13 residues. V dropped 4 bases and J dropped 3 bases, with 10 bases sitting between them. Per the germline V gene, CDR1 is SGHNT and CDR2 is YYREEE (reference sequence).

The chain carries TRBV19 and TRBJ2-3; possible D gene TRBD2, 6 bases. CDR1 and CDR2 (germline): LNHDA, SQIVND (reference sequence). Trimming removed 3 bases from V and 2 bases from J, with 21 bases in between. The CDR3 is 18 amino acids. The CDR3 loop reads CASSIQSGTLSYTDTQYF. The CDR3 DNA sequence: TGTGCCAGTAGTATCCAATCTGGGACTTTATCATACACAGATACGCAGTATTTT. Full variable domain (missing parts from reference TRBV19 and TRBJ2-3): DGGITQSPKYLFRKEGQNVTLSCEQNLNHDAMYWYRQDPGQGLRLIYYSQIVNDFQKGDIAEGYSVSREKKESFPLTVTSAQKNPTAFYLCASSIQSGTLSYTDTQYFGPGTRLTVL.

The genes are TRBV10-3 and TRBJ2-7; 15 nucleotides match TRBD2. Germline V gene sequence: CDR1 ENHRY, CDR2 SYGVKD. There are 16 residues in the CDR3. With 2 bases clipped from V and 1 base from J, the junction kept 0 bases outside the gene matches. The CDR3 nucleotides are TGTGCCATCAGTGAGGGACTAGCGGGAGGGTCCTACGAGCAGTACTTC. Protein sequence: CAISEGLAGGSYEQYF.

The chain links TRBV11-3 to TRBJ2-3, with 7 positions matching TRBD1. The V and J ends lost 5 bases and 9 bases, in that order; junction bases with no gene match: 8. The CDR3 is 13 residues long. Germline V CDR1 and CDR2: SGHNT, YENEEA. The CDR3 spells CASSPRTGGTQYF. The CDR3 DNA sequence: TGTGCCAGCAGCCCCCGGACAGGAGGCACGCAGTATTTT. Complete variable domain (other parts from reference TRBV11-3 and TRBJ2-3): EAGVVQSPRYKIIEKKQPVAFWCNPISGHNTLYWYLQNLGQGPELLIRYENEEAVDDSQLPKDRFSAERLKGVDSTLKIQPAELGDSAVYLCASSPRTGGTQYFGPGTRLTVL.

This sequence joins TRBV18 and TRBJ1-3; D is unresolved. V was shortened by 5 bases and J by 4 bases, with 15 bases between the two germline ends. The CDR3 sequence is 15 residues long. The germline gives CDR1 KGHSH, CDR2 LQKENI. CDR3 sequence: CASSNDIGIGNTIYF. CDR3 in DNA: TGTGCCAGCTCAAATGACATCGGGATAGGAAACACCATATATTTT.

The chain couples TRBV4-3 to TRBJ2-2, with D possibly matching TRBD2 (5 bases). This CDR3 has 15 amino acids. V was shortened by 4 bases and J by 5 bases, with 14 bases between the two germline ends. The germline CDR1 and CDR2 sequences are LGHNA and YSLEER. DNA for the CDR3: TGCGCCAGCAGCCCCTTGGGATCGGGAACCGGGGAGCTGTTTTTT. Its translation is CASSPLGSGTGELFF.

The rearrangement uses TRBV6-5 and TRBJ2-7; 13 bases are a match to TRBD2. The CDR3 is made up of 16 amino acids. J gave up 3 bases and V 2 bases, and 4 bases lay outside the gene matches. The germline gives CDR1 MNHEY, CDR2 SVGAGI. CDR3 protein: CASSYIGTSGNYEQYF. The CDR3 coding sequence is TGTGCCAGCAGTTACATTGGGACTAGCGGGAACTACGAGCAGTACTTC.

The chain has TRBV30 and TRBJ2-3; D is uncertain. This CDR3 is built from 13 residues. The germline CDR1 and CDR2 sequences are GTSNPN and SVGIG (reference sequence). Trimming stripped 2 bases from V and 1 base from J, with 7 bases between. CDR3 protein: CAWSIGGTDTQYF. The DNA for the CDR3 is TGTGCCTGGAGTATCGGTGGCACAGATACGCAGTATTTT.

The V and J genes are TRBV6-5 and TRBJ1-5; the D is unclear. Looked up from germline, CDR1 is MNHEY and CDR2 is SVGAGI. The CDR3 is 15 residues long. Trimming took 4 bases from V and 3 from J, leaving 13 bases between them. CDR3 in DNA: TGTGCCAGCAGTTCGAGGCAGGACTACAATCAGCCCCAGCATTTT. Residues: CASSSRQDYNQPQHF.